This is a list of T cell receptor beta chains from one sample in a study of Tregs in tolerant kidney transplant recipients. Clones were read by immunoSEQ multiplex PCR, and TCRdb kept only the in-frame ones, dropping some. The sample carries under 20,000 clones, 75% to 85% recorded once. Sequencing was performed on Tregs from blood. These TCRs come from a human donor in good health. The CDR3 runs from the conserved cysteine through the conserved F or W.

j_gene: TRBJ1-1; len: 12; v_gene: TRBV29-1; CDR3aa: CSVSSTGTEAFF
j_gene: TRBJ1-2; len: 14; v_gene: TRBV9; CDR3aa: CASSVDRGPYGYTF
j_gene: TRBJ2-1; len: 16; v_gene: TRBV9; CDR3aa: CASSVDWRAAYNEQFF
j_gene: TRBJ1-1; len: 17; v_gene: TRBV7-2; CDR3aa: CASSFGTPGLPLREAFF
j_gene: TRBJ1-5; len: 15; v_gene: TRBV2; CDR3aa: CASSEGAGSYQPQHF
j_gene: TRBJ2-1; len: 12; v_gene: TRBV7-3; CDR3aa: CASSLTEDEQFF
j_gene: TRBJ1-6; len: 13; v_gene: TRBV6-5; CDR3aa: CASSYSWAQPLHF
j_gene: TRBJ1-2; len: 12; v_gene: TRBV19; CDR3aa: CASRVTNYGYTF
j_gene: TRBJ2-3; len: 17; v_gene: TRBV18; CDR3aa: CASSLLPPAASTDTQYF
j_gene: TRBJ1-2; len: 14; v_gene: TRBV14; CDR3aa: CASSYVSEHYGYTF
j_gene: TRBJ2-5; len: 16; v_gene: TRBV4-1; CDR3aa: CASSQEGSYLKETQYF
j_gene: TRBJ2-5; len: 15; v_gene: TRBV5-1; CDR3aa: CASSFQGSAQETQYF
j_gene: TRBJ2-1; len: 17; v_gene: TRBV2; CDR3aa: CASSELLAGTPYNEQFF
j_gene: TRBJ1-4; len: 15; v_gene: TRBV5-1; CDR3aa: CASSLVGTTNEKLFF
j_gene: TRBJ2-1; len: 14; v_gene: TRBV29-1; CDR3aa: CSVGRGGPYNEQFF
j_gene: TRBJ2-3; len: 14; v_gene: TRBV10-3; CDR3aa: CAIRPGLASDTQYF
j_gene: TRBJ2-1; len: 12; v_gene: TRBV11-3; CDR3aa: CASPPLAFEQFF
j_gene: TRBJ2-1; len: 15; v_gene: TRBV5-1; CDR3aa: CASSGGLRAYNEQFF
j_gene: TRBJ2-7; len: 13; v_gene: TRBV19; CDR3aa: CASSIGRASWQYF